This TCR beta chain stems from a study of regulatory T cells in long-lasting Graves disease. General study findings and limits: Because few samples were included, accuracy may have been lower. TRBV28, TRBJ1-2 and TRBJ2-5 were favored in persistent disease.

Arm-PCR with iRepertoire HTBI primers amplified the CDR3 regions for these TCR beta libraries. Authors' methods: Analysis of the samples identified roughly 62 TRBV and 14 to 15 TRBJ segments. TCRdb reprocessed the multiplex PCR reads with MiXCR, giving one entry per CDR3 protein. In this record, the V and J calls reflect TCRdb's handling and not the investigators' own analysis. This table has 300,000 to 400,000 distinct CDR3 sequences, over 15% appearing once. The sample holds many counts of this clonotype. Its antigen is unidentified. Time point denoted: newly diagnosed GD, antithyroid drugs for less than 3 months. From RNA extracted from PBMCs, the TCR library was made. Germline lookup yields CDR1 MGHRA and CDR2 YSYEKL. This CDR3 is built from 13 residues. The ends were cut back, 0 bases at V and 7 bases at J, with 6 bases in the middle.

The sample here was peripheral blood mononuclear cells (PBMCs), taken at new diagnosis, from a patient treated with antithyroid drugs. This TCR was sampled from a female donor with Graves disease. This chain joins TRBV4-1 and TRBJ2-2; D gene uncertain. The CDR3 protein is CASSQDLGGELFF. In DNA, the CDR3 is TGCGCCAGCAGCCAAGATCTGGGCGGGGAGCTGTTTTTT.